This TCR beta chain was identified during a study of CD8 T cells in ankylosing spondylitis. Broader study findings: Disease-associated clones were reportedly significantly overrepresented in matched ankylosing spondylitis synovial fluid. The authors found the disease-linked clones to be CD8+ and relatively rare in peripheral blood. Within ankylosing spondylitis blood, a TCR beta motif made up of several highly homologous variants appeared to be characteristic. In the blood and synovial fluid of reactive arthritis, some motif variants had been previously reported.

One entry per CDR3 protein results from TCRdb running MiXCR on the 5' RACE reads. This sample has 150,000 or so distinct CDR3 sequences, with 9.8% found just once. This CDR3 contains 14 residues. CDR1 SGHTA and CDR2 FQGNSA come from the germline V gene. V was shortened by 5 bases and J by 1 base, with 12 bases between the two germline ends. As regards this clonotype: The antigen is not known.

Sample: blood, either unsorted or a sorted T cell fraction (not recorded which). The V and J genes are TRBV7-2 and TRBJ2-7, with a tentative D call TRBD2 (5 bases). This TCR was sampled from a female donor with ankylosing spondylitis or in good health (not recorded which). CDR3 protein: CASSGLLGSYEQYF. CDR3 coding DNA: TGTGCCAGCAGCGGGTTACTAGGTTCCTACGAGCAGTACTTC.